These 3 T cell receptor beta chains share one sample of origin, sequenced in a study of control samples from healthy donors and cancer patients. Data came from immunoSEQ multiplex PCR; TCRdb stores just in-frame clones and leaves some out. Of about 150,000 clones listed, roughly 90% are singletons. Sequencing input: blood. These receptors originate from a man younger than 45 in good health.

V and J are TRBV3-1 (or the pseudogene TRBV3-2) and TRBJ1-1, with D uncertain. Germline V gene sequence: CDR1 LGHDT, CDR2 YNNKEL (reference sequence). This CDR3 is 15 amino acids long. Trimming took 0 bases from V and 5 from J, leaving 13 bases between them. CDR3 sequence reads: CASSQDWRRETEAFF. The CDR3 bases are TGTGCCAGCAGCCAAGATTGGCGGCGGGAGACTGAAGCTTTCTTT.

The rearrangement links TRBV19 to TRBJ2-1, with 8 bases that match TRBD2. J gave up 4 bases and V 5 bases, and 16 bases lay outside the gene matches. Germline lookup yields CDR1 LNHDA and CDR2 SQIVND (reference sequence). The CDR3 length is 18 residues. CDR3 residues: CASSPNPPGAGVYNEQFF. The CDR3 DNA is TGTGCCAGTAGTCCAAACCCCCCGGGAGCGGGGGTTTACAATGAGCAGTTCTTC. The full variable domain, with the rest looked up from reference TRBV19 and TRBJ2-1, is DGGITQSPKYLFRKEGQNVTLSCEQNLNHDAMYWYRQDPGQGLRLIYYSQIVNDFQKGDIAEGYSVSREKKESFPLTVTSAQKNPTAFYLCASSPNPPGAGVYNEQFFGPGTRLTVL.

V and J are TRBV7-3 and TRBJ1-5; perhaps TRBD1 as D (5 bases). Germline V gene sequence: CDR1 SGHTA, CDR2 FQGTGA. CDR3 length: 13 amino acids. Trimming removed 4 bases at V and 7 bases at J, with 11 bases between. In nucleotides, the CDR3 is TGTGCCAGCAGCTGGGGGGTGGACCAGCCCCAGCATTTT. It specifies CASSWGVDQPQHF.